The present T cell receptor beta chain was sequenced within a study of T cells after posttransplantation cyclophosphamide. The V end was cut by 7 bases, the J end by 4 bases, with 15 bases between. CDR3 length: 14 amino acids. Germline V gene data show CDR1 as SNHLY and CDR2 as FYNNEI. Broader study findings: Recipient CMV seropositivity and CMV reactivation strongly tracked TRB clonality. TRB overlap between skin or GI tissue T cells and blood was limited.

Worth noting for this clone: Its antigen is not known.

Treatment was busulfan-fludarabine conditioning, a marrow graft, and cyclophosphamide on days +3 and +4. TCRdb's copy holds only in-frame clones and misses some; the assay was immunoSEQ multiplex PCR. The sample yields some 11,000 clones, about nine tenths seen once. The gene calls are TRBV2 and TRBJ2-3; D is undetermined. The sample in question was CD4+ T cells sorted from PBMCs, obtained after allogeneic stem cell transplant with posttransplant cyclophosphamide. The receptor was isolated from a male patient aged 25 to 39 who received an allogeneic stem cell transplant from a related donor, was CMV-positive, and had acute GVHD only. The T cells may partly be graft donor cells. The CDR3 region has the DNA TGTGCCAGCATGTCGCGAGTCCCCCCAGATACGCAGTATTTT. Amino acids: CASMSRVPPDTQYF.